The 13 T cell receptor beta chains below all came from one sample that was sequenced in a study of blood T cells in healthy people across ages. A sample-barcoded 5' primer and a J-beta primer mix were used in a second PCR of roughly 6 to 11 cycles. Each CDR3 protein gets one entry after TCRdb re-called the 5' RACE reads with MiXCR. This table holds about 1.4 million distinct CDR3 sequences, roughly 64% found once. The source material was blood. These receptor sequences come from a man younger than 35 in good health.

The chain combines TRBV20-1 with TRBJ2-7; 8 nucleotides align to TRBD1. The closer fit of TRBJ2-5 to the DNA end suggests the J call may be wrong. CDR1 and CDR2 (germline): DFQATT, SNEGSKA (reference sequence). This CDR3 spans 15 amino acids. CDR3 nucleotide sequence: TGCAGTGCTAGAGATCGACAGGGGATGAGGGAGACCCAGTACTTC. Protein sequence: CSARDRQGMRETQYF.

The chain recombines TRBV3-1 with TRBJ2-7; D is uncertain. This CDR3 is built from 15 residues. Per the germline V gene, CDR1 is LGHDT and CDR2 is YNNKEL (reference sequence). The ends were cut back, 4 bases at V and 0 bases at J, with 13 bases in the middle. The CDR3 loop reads CASSLDVQSSYEQYF. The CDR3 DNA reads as TGTGCCAGCAGCCTCGATGTCCAAAGCTCCTACGAGCAGTACTTC.

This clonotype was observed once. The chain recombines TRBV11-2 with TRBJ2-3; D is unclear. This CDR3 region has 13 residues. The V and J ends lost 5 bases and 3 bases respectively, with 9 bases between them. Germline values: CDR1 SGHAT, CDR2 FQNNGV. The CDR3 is CASSHIGTDTQYF. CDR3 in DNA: TGTGCCAGCAGCCATATCGGTACAGATACGCAGTATTTT.

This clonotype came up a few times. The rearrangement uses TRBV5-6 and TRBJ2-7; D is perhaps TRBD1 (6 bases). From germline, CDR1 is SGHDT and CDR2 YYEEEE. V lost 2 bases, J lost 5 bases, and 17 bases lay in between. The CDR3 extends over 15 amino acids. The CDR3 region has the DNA TGTGCCAGCAGCTTACAGGGCTTGAGTATCGACGAGCAGTACTTC. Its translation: CASSLQGLSIDEQYF.

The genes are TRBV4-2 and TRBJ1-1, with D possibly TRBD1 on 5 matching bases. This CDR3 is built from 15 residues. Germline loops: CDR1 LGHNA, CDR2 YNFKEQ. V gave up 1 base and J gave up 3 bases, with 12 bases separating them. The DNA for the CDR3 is TGTGCCAGCAGCCAAGGTGGTGGGGGGTACACTGAAGCTTTCTTT. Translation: CASSQGGGGYTEAFF.

The CDR3 region is CASRNRGENYGYTF. In nucleotides, the CDR3 is TGTGCCAGCAGAAACAGGGGTGAGAACTATGGCTACACCTTC. J is TRBJ1-2 and V is TRBV6-2 or TRBV6-3, with TRBD1 matching 7 bases. Trimming removed 6 bases from V and 2 bases from J; junction bases left unmatched: 6. Germline CDR1 and CDR2: MNHEY and SVGEGT. This CDR3 is built from 14 residues.

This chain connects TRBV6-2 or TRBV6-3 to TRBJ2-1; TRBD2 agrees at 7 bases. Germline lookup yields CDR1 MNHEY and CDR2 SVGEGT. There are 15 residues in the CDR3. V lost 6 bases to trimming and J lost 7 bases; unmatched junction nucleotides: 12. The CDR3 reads CASRQTGTTVNEQFF. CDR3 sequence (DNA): TGTGCCAGCAGGCAAACCGGGACTACCGTAAATGAGCAGTTCTTC.

The CDR3 DNA sequence: TGCGCCAGCAGCCAGGGGGACAGGGCCAGTCGTACGCAGTATTTT. This gives the protein CASSQGDRASRTQYF. J is TRBJ2-3 and V is TRBV4-1; TRBD1 aligns across 9 bases. The germline V gene has CDR1 MGHRA and CDR2 YSYEKL. V gave up 3 bases and J gave up 8 bases; unmatched junction bases: 9. The CDR3 sequence is 15 residues long.

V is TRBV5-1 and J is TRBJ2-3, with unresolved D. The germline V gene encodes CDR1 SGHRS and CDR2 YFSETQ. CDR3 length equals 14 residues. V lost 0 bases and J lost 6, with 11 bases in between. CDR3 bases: TGCGCCAGCAGCTTGGGAGCTATGGGGGATACGCAGTATTTT. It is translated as CASSLGAMGDTQYF.

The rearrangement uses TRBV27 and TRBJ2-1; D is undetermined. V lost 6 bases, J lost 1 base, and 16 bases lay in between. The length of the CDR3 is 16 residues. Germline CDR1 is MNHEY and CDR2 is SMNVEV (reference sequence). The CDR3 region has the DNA TGTGCCAGCAGCCAAACCGACACCAATTCCTACAATGAGCAGTTCTTC. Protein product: CASSQTDTNSYNEQFF.

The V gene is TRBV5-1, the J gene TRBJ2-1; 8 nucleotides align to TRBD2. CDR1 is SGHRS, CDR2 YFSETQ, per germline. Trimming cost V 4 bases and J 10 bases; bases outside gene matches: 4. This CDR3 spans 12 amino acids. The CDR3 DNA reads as TGCGCCAGCAGCCCCGGGGGGGTCGAGCAGTTCTTC. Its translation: CASSPGGVEQFF.

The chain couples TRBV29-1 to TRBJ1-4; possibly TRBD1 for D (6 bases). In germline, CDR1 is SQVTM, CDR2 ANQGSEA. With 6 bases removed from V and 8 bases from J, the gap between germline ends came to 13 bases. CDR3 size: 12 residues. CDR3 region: CSVSTGSEKLFF. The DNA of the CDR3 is TGCAGCGTCTCAACAGGGAGCGAAAAACTGTTTTTT. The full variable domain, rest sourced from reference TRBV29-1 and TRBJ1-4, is SAVISQKPSRDICQRGTSLTIQCQVDSQVTMMFWYRQQPGQSLTLIATANQGSEATYESGFVIDKFPISRPNLTFSTLTVSNMSPEDSSIYLCSVSTGSEKLFFGSGTQLSVL.

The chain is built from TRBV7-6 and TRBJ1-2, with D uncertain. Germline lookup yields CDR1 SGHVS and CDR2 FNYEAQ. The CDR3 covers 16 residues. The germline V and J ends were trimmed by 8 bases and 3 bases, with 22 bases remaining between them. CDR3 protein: CASGNSTLTGYYGYTF. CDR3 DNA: TGTGCCAGCGGGAACTCGACCCTGACGGGGTACTATGGCTACACCTTC.